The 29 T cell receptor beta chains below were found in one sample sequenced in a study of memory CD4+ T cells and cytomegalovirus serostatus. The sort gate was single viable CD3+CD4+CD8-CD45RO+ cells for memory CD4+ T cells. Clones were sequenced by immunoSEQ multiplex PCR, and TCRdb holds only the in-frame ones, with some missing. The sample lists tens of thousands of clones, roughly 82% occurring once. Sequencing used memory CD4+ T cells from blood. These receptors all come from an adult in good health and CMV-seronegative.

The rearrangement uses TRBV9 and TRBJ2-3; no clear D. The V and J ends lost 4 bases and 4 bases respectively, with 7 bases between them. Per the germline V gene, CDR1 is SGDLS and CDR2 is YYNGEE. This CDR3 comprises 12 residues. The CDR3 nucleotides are TGTGCCAGCAGCTTAAGAGCAGATACGCAGTATTTT. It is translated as CASSLRADTQYF.

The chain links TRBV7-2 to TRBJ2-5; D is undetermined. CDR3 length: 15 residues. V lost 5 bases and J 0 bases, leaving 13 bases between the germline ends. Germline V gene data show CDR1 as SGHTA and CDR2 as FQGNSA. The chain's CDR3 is CASSLRWAYQETQYF. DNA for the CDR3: TGTGCCAGCAGCCTGCGGTGGGCTTACCAAGAGACCCAGTACTTC. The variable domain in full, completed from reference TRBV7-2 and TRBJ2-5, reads GAGVSQSPSNKVTEKGKDVELRCDPISGHTALYWYRQSLGQGLEFLIYFQGNSAPDKSGLPSDRFSAERTGGSVSTLTIQRTQQEDSAVYLCASSLRWAYQETQYFGPGTRLLVL.

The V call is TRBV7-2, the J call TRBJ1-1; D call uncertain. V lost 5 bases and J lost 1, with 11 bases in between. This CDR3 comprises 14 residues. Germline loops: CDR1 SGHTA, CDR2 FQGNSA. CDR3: CASSIGRENTEAFF. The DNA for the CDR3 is TGTGCCAGCAGCATAGGACGGGAGAACACTGAAGCTTTCTTT. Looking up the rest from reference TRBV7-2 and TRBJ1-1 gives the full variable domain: GAGVSQSPSNKVTEKGKDVELRCDPISGHTALYWYRQSLGQGLEFLIYFQGNSAPDKSGLPSDRFSAERTGGSVSTLTIQRTQQEDSAVYLCASSIGRENTEAFFGQGTRLTVV.

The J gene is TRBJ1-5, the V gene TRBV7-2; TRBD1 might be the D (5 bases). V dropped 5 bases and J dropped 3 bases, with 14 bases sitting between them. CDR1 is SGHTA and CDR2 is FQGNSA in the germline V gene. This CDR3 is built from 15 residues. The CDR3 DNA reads TGTGCCAGCAGCCCTGAAGGCAGGGCCAATCAGCCCCAGCATTTT. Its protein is CASSPEGRANQPQHF.

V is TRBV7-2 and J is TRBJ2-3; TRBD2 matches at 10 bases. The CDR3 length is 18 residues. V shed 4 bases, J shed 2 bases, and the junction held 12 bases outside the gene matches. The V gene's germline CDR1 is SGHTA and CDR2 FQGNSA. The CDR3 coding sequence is TGTGCCAGCAGCTCACGTCCCCATAGCGGGGGGACCACAGATACGCAGTATTTT. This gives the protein CASSSRPHSGGTTDTQYF.

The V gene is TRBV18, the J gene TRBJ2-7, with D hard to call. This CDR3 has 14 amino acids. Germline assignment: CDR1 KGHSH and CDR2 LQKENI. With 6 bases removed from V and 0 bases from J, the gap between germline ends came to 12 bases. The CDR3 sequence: CASSPDRNSYEQYF. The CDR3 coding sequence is TGTGCCAGCTCCCCAGACCGAAACTCCTACGAGCAGTACTTC.

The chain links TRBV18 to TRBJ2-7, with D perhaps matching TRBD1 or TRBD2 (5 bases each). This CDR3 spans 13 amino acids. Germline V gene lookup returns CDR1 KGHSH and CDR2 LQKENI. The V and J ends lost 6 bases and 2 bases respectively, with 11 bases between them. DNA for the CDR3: TGTGCCAGCTCCCCGGGACGGGCCTACGAGCAGTACTTC. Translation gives CASSPGRAYEQYF.

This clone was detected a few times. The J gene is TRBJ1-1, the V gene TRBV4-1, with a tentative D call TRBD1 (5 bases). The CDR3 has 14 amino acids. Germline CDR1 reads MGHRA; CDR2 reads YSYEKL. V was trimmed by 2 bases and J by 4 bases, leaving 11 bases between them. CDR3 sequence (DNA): TGCGCCAGCAGCCAACAGGGAGGGGTCACTGAAGCTTTCTTT. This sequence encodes CASSQQGGVTEAFF.

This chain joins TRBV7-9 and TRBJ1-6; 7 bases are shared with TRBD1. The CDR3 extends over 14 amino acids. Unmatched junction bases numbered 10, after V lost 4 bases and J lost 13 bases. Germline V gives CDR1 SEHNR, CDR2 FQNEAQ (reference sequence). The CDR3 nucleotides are TGTGCCAGCAGCTCGGGACAGCAGGCGGTGCCCCTCCACTTT. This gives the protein CASSSGQQAVPLHF.

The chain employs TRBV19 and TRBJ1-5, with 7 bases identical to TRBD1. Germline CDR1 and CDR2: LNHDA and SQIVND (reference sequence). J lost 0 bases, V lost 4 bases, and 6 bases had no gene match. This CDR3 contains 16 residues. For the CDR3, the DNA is TGTGCCAGTAGTACGACAGGGCTGTATAGCAATCAGCCCCAGCATTTT. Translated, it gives CASSTTGLYSNQPQHF.

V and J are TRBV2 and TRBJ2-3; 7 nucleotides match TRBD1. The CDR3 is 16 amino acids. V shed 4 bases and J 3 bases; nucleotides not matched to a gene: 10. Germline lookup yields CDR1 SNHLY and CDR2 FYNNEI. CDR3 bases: TGTGCCAGCAGTGTACGAGGGGGCGCCCGGACAGATACGCAGTATTTT. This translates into CASSVRGGARTDTQYF.

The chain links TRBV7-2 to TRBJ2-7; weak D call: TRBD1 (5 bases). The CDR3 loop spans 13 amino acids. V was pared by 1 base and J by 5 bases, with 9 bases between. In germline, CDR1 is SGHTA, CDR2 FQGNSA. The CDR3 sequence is CASSLVAGNEQYF. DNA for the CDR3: TGTGCCAGCAGCTTAGTGGCAGGGAACGAGCAGTACTTC.

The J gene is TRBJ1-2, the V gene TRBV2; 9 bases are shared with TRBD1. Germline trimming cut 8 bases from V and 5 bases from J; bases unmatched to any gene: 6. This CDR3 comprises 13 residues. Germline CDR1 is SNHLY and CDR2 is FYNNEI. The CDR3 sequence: CASVSGTGYGYTF. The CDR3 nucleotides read TGTGCCAGCGTCTCCGGGACAGGGTATGGCTACACCTTC.

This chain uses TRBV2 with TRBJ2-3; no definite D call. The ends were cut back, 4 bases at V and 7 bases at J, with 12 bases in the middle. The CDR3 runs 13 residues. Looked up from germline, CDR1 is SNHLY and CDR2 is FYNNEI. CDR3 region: CASSVGLRNTQYF. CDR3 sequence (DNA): TGTGCCAGCAGTGTCGGCCTACGGAATACGCAGTATTTT.

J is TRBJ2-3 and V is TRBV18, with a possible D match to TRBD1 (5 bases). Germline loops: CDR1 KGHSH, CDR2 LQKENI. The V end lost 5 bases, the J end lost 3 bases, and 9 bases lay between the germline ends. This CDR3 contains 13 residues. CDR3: CASSMPGTDTQYF. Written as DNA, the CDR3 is TGTGCCAGCTCAATGCCAGGGACAGATACGCAGTATTTT.

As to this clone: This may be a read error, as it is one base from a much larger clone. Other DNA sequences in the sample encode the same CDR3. The CDR3 loop is CASSLTGGTEAFF. The CDR3 nucleotides are TGTGCCAGCAGCTTAACAGGGGGCACTGAAGCTTTCTTT. The gene calls are TRBV7-8 and TRBJ1-1; 8 positions match TRBD1. The V gene's germline CDR1 is SGHVS and CDR2 FQNEAQ. The CDR3 sequence is 13 residues long. The trim removed 2 bases at V and 4 bases at J, leaving 0 bases unmatched.

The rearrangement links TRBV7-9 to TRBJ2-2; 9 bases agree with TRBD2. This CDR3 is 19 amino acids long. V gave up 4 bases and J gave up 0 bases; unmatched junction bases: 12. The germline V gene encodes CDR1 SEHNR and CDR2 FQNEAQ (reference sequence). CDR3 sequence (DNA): TGTGCCAGCAGCTCGGAGACGGGACTAGCTCGCGCGAACACCGGGGAGCTGTTTTTT. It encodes CASSSETGLARANTGELFF.

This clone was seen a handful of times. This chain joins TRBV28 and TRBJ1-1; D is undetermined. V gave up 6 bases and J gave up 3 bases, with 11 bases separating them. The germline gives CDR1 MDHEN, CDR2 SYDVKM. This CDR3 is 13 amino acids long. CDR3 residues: CASRLDKYTEAFF. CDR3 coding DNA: TGTGCCAGCAGACTTGACAAGTACACTGAAGCTTTCTTT.

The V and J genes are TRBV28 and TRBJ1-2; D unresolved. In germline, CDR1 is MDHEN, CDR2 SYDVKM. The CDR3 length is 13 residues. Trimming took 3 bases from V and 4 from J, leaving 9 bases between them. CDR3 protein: CASSLAVLYGYTF. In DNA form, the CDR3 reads TGTGCCAGCAGTTTGGCAGTCCTCTATGGCTACACCTTC.

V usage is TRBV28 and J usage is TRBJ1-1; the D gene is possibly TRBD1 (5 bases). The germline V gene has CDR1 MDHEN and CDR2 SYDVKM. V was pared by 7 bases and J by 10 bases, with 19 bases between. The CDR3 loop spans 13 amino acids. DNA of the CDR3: TGTGCCAGCACTACCCAAGAGGGGATGCGAGCTTTCTTT. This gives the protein CASTTQEGMRAFF. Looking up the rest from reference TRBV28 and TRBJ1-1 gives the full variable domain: DVKVTQSSRYLVKRTGEKVFLECVQDMDHENMFWYRQDPGLGLRLIYFSYDVKMKEKGDIPEGYSVSREKKERFSLILESASTNQTSMYLCASTTQEGMRAFFGQGTRLTVV.

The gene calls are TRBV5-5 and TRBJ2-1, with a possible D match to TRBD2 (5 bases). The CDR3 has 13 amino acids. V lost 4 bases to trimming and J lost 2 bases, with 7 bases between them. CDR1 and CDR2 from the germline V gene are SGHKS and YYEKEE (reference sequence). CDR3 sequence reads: CASSGRTYNEQFF. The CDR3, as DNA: TGTGCCAGCAGCGGGAGAACCTACAATGAGCAGTTCTTC.

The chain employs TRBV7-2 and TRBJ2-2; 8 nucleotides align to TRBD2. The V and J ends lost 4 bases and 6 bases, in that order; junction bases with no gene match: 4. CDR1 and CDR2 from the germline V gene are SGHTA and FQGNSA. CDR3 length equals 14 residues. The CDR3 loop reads CASSSTRGAGELFF. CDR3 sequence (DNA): TGTGCCAGCAGCTCCACGCGGGGGGCCGGGGAGCTGTTTTTT.

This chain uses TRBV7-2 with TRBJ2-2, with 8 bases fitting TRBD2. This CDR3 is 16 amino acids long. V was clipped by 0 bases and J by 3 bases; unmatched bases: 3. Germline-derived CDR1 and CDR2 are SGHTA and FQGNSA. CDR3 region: CASSLASGVYTGELFF. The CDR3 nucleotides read TGTGCCAGCAGCTTAGCTAGCGGGGTCTACACCGGGGAGCTGTTTTTT.

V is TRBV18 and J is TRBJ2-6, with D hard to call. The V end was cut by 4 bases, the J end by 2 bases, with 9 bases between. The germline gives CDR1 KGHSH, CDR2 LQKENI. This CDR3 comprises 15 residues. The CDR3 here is CASSLGLTGANVLTF. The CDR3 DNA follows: TGTGCCAGCTCACTTGGGTTAACTGGGGCCAACGTCCTGACTTTC.

CDR3 amino acids: CASSLRSQATSGANVLTF. The CDR3 coding sequence is TGTGCCAGCAGCTTGCGGTCGCAGGCTACCTCTGGGGCCAACGTCCTGACTTTC. The chain employs TRBV7-8 and TRBJ2-6; D unresolved. There are 18 residues in the CDR3. Trimming cost V 3 bases and J 0 bases, with 15 bases left between them. Looked up from germline, CDR1 is SGHVS and CDR2 is FQNEAQ.

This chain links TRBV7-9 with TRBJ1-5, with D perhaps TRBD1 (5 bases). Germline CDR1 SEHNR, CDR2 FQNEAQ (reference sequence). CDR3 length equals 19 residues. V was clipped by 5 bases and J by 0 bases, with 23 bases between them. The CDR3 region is CASSPGARAHSYSNQPQHF. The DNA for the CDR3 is TGTGCCAGCAGCCCTGGGGCCAGGGCCCACTCCTATAGCAATCAGCCCCAGCATTTT.

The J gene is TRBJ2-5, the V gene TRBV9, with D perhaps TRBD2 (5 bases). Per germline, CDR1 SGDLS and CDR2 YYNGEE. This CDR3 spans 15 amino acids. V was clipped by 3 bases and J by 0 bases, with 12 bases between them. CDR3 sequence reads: CASSGTGTYQETQYF. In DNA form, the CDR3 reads TGTGCCAGCAGCGGGACGGGAACTTACCAAGAGACCCAGTACTTC. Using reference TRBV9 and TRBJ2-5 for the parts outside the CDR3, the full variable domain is DSGVTQTPKHLITATGQRVTLRCSPRSGDLSVYWYQQSLDQGLQFLIQYYNGEERAKGNILERFSAQQFPDLHSELNLSSLELGDSALYFCASSGTGTYQETQYFGPGTRLLVL.

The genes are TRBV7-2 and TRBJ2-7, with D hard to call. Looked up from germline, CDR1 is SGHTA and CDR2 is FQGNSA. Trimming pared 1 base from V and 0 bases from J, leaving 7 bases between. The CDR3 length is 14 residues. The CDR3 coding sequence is TGTGCCAGCAGCTTAGAACGGCACTCCTACGAGCAGTACTTC. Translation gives CASSLERHSYEQYF.

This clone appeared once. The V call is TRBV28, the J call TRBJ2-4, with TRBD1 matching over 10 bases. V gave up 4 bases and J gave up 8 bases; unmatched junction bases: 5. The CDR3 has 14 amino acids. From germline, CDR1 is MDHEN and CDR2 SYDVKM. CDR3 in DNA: TGTGCCAGCAGTTCGGACAGGGGGGGGGACATTCAGTACTTC. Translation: CASSSDRGGDIQYF. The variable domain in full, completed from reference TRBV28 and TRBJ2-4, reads DVKVTQSSRYLVKRTGEKVFLECVQDMDHENMFWYRQDPGLGLRLIYFSYDVKMKEKGDIPEGYSVSREKKERFSLILESASTNQTSMYLCASSSDRGGDIQYFGAGTRLSVL.